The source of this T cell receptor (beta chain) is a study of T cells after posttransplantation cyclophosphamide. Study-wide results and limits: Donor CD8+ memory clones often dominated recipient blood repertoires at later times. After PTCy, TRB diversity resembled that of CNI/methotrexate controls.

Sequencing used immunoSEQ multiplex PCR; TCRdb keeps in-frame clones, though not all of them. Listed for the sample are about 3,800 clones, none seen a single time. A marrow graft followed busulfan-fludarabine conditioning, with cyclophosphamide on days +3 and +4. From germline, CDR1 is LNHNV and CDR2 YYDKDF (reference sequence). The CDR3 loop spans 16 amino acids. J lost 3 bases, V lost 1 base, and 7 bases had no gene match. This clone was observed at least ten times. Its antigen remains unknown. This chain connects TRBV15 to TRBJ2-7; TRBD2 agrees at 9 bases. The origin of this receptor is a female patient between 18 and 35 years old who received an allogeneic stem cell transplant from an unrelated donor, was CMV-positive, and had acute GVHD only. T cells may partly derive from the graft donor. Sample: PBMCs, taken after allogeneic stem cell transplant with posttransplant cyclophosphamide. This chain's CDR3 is CATSRVVGSGSYEQYF. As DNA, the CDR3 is TGTGCCACCAGCAGAGTGGTTGGTAGCGGGAGCTACGAGCAGTACTTC.